The 29 T cell receptor beta chains reported below all come from one sample, sequenced in a study of cytomegalovirus exposure and HLA in healthy donors. Primers for the PCR totalled 60 Vbeta and 13 Jbeta. Only in-frame clones appear in the TCRdb table, and some are missing; sequencing was by immunoSEQ multiplex PCR. This sample has around 140,000 clones, with 64% found just once. Material: PBMCs. Receptors originate from a woman in her 40s in good health and CMV-seronegative.

The chain couples TRBV19 to TRBJ1-5; possible D gene TRBD1, 6 bases. The CDR3 loop spans 16 amino acids. Germline V CDR1 and CDR2: LNHDA, SQIVND (reference sequence). The germline V and J ends were trimmed by 1 base and 2 bases, with 12 bases remaining between them. DNA for the CDR3: TGTGCCAGTAGTATAGTAGGTTACAGGGGCAATCAGCCCCAGCATTTT. This encodes CASSIVGYRGNQPQHF. The whole variable domain, filled in from reference TRBV19 and TRBJ1-5, reads DGGITQSPKYLFRKEGQNVTLSCEQNLNHDAMYWYRQDPGQGLRLIYYSQIVNDFQKGDIAEGYSVSREKKESFPLTVTSAQKNPTAFYLCASSIVGYRGNQPQHFGDGTRLSIL.

The chain combines TRBV4-1 with TRBJ2-1, with D maybe TRBD2 (5 bases). The germline gives CDR1 MGHRA, CDR2 YSYEKL. This CDR3 region has 19 residues. With 1 base removed from V and 4 bases from J, the gap between germline ends came to 23 bases. DNA for the CDR3: TGCGCCAGCAGCCAAGGCGCAATTCCCCAGTGGGGAGAGTACAATGAGCAGTTCTTC. It codes for CASSQGAIPQWGEYNEQFF.

The V and J genes are TRBV10-3 and TRBJ1-1, with D maybe TRBD1 (5 bases). The CDR3 spans 13 residues. Deletions cut 10 bases from V and 7 bases from J, with 19 bases between. The germline CDR1 and CDR2 sequences are ENHRY and SYGVKD. The CDR3 sequence is CATKPGTTDEAFF. CDR3 coding DNA: TGTGCCACCAAACCCGGGACTACCGATGAAGCTTTCTTT.

This clone was seen a single time. V is TRBV5-1 and J is TRBJ2-6, with D perhaps matching TRBD1 (6 bases). The CDR3 length is 16 residues. CDR1 is SGHRS, CDR2 YFSETQ, per germline. The ends were cut back, 4 bases at V and 2 bases at J, with 13 bases in the middle. This CDR3 is CASSLPTGPGANVLTF. Here the CDR3 DNA reads TGCGCCAGCAGCCTCCCGACAGGACCTGGGGCCAACGTCCTGACTTTC.

The CDR3 protein is CASSPRGGSTDTQYF. The CDR3 DNA follows: TGTGCCAGCAGCCCCCGAGGAGGTAGCACAGATACGCAGTATTTT. The chain combines TRBV7-9 with TRBJ2-3; a weak D match, TRBD2 (5 bases). The V and J ends lost 5 bases and 0 bases respectively, with 12 bases between them. The germline V gene encodes CDR1 SEHNR and CDR2 FQNEAQ (reference sequence). The CDR3 sequence is 15 residues long.

The CDR3 coding sequence is TGTGCCAGCAGCCCTAGGACAGAACTGAACACTGAAGCTTTCTTT. This codes for CASSPRTELNTEAFF. The chain carries TRBV7-2 and TRBJ1-1, with D maybe TRBD1 (6 bases). In germline, CDR1 is SGHTA, CDR2 FQGNSA. V gave up 5 bases and J gave up 0 bases, with 13 bases separating them. The CDR3 sequence is 15 residues long. The full variable domain, rest sourced from reference TRBV7-2 and TRBJ1-1, is GAGVSQSPSNKVTEKGKDVELRCDPISGHTALYWYRQSLGQGLEFLIYFQGNSAPDKSGLPSDRFSAERTGGSVSTLTIQRTQQEDSAVYLCASSPRTELNTEAFFGQGTRLTVV.

The chain uses TRBV5-6 and TRBJ1-1; 11 bases map to TRBD1. The CDR3 consists of 14 residues. V was pared by 4 bases and J by 5 bases, with 4 bases of the junction left unmatched. Germline lookup yields CDR1 SGHDT and CDR2 YYEEEE. CDR3: CASSGGQGVTEAFF. In nucleotides, the CDR3 is TGTGCCAGCAGCGGGGGACAGGGGGTAACTGAAGCTTTCTTT.

This chain uses TRBV7-2 with TRBJ1-1, with TRBD1 matching 9 bases. Germline-derived CDR1 and CDR2 are SGHTA and FQGNSA. Losses at the gene ends were 5 bases for V and 5 bases for J; bases not matched to a gene: 6. This CDR3 contains 14 residues. CDR3 bases: TGTGCCAGCAGCCAAACGACAGGGGGAACTGAAGCTTTCTTT. Protein sequence: CASSQTTGGTEAFF.

The genes are TRBV5-6 and TRBJ2-7; D may be TRBD1 (5 bases). V was pared by 0 bases and J by 3 bases, with 13 bases between. In germline, CDR1 is SGHDT, CDR2 YYEEEE. There are 15 residues in the CDR3. The CDR3 sequence is CASSLGETAVYEQYF. CDR3 coding DNA: TGTGCCAGCAGCTTGGGAGAGACAGCCGTCTACGAGCAGTACTTC.

This rearrangement joins TRBV4-1 to TRBJ2-7, with 8 bases lining up with TRBD2. From germline, CDR1 is MGHRA and CDR2 YSYEKL. The length of the CDR3 is 16 residues. Trimming took 0 bases from V and 3 from J; bases not matched to a gene: 7. The CDR3 loop is CASSQDSGGAIYEQYF. The CDR3, as DNA: TGCGCCAGCAGCCAAGATTCGGGAGGGGCCATCTACGAGCAGTACTTC.

The V and J genes are TRBV19 and TRBJ2-5, with D perhaps matching TRBD2 (6 bases). The closer fit of TRBJ2-7 to the DNA end suggests the J call may be wrong. The CDR3 extends over 14 amino acids. Germline V CDR1 and CDR2: LNHDA, SQIVND (reference sequence). The CDR3 coding sequence is TGTGCCAGTAATGATGGGGGGAACTCCTACGAGCAGTACTTC. It yields the protein CASNDGGNSYEQYF.

The CDR3 DNA is TGTGCCAGCAGCTTTGGCGGCTACCACACTGTGGCTTTCTTT. Translation: CASSFGGYHTVAFF. The chain recombines TRBV7-9 with TRBJ1-1; D not resolved. The germline V and J ends were trimmed by 3 bases and 11 bases, with 19 bases remaining between them. From germline, CDR1 is SEHNR and CDR2 FQNEAQ (reference sequence). The CDR3 loop spans 14 amino acids.

J is TRBJ1-6 and V is TRBV7-7; the D gene is possibly TRBD1 (6 bases). This CDR3 spans 20 amino acids. Trimming pared 1 base from V and 1 base from J, leaving 20 bases between. Germline V gives CDR1 SSHAT, CDR2 FNYEAQ (reference sequence). The CDR3 coding sequence is TGTGCCAGCAGCTTAGGACCCCTAGGGGGGGGTGCATCCTATAATTCACCCCTCCACTTT. This codes for CASSLGPLGGGASYNSPLHF.

The V and J genes are TRBV9 and TRBJ2-2, with 7 bases matching TRBD1. The CDR3 spans 15 residues. V gave up 3 bases and J gave up 0 bases; unmatched junction bases: 2. The germline V gene has CDR1 SGDLS and CDR2 YYNGEE. The DNA for the CDR3 is TGTGCCAGCAGCGGAACAGGGGCGAACACCGGGGAGCTGTTTTTT. This codes for CASSGTGANTGELFF.

This rearrangement joins TRBV6-1 to TRBJ1-4; weak D call: TRBD1 (5 bases). With 4 bases removed from V and 5 bases from J, the gap between germline ends came to 11 bases. CDR1 and CDR2 from the germline V gene are MNHNS and SASEGT. The length of the CDR3 is 14 residues. CDR3 sequence: CASSATATNEKLFF. In DNA form, the CDR3 reads TGTGCCAGCAGTGCGACAGCTACAAATGAAAAACTGTTTTTT.

The V and J genes are TRBV27 and TRBJ2-7, with D tentatively TRBD1 (5 bases). Looked up from germline, CDR1 is MNHEY and CDR2 is SMNVEV (reference sequence). This CDR3 comprises 16 residues. V lost 1 base to trimming and J lost 1 base, with 14 bases between them. CDR3 bases: TGTGCCAGCAGTTTATATAGCCAGGGCCCTTCCTACGAGCAGTACTTC. Translating gives CASSLYSQGPSYEQYF.

The chain joins TRBV28 to TRBJ1-3; D possibly corresponds to TRBD1 (6 bases). The V gene lost 7 bases and the J gene lost 8 bases, with 15 bases spanning the gap. Germline V lookup: CDR1 MDHEN, CDR2 SYDVKM. The CDR3 spans 13 residues. CDR3 sequence (DNA): TGTGCCAGCAACAAAAGGGGGGGATACACCATATATTTT. The encoded protein is CASNKRGGYTIYF.

This rearrangement joins TRBV7-9 to TRBJ2-1, with TRBD2 matching 8 bases. The CDR3 consists of 14 residues. The V gene's germline CDR1 is SEHNR and CDR2 FQNEAQ (reference sequence). The junction had 6 bases not matched to a gene; V was cut back by 2 bases and J by 9 bases. The CDR3 region has the DNA TGTGCCAGCAGCTTAAGCGGGGGTACGAGTGAGCAGTTCTTC. Encoded protein: CASSLSGGTSEQFF.

The V call is TRBV7-2, the J call TRBJ1-2; maybe TRBD1 (5 bases). Germline V gene lookup returns CDR1 SGHTA and CDR2 FQGNSA. Trimming took off 7 bases at V and 6 bases at J, with 21 bases between the two ends. This CDR3 is built from 15 residues. This CDR3 is CASTPDWGGVNGYTF. In nucleotides, the CDR3 is TGTGCCAGCACCCCAGACTGGGGGGGAGTTAATGGCTACACCTTC. The variable domain in full, with the rest retrieved from reference TRBV7-2 and TRBJ1-2, is GAGVSQSPSNKVTEKGKDVELRCDPISGHTALYWYRQSLGQGLEFLIYFQGNSAPDKSGLPSDRFSAERTGGSVSTLTIQRTQQEDSAVYLCASTPDWGGVNGYTFGSGTRLTVV.

A note on this clone: This sample also contains other DNA sequences that code for the same CDR3. This chain uses TRBV27 with TRBJ2-7; the match to TRBD2 covers 8 bases. After removal of 3 bases from V and 7 bases from J, the junction contained 2 bases not matched to a gene. Germline V gene sequence: CDR1 MNHEY, CDR2 SMNVEV (reference sequence). The CDR3 has 12 amino acids. As DNA, the CDR3 is TGTGCCAGCAGTTTCGCGGGGGGAGAGCAGTACTTC. It is translated as CASSFAGGEQYF.

This clone was counted between two and nine times. The chain employs TRBV6-5 and TRBJ2-1; TRBD2 aligns across 10 bases. V lost 6 bases, J lost 9 bases, and 5 bases stayed unmatched. The CDR3 sequence is 13 residues long. Germline V gene lookup returns CDR1 MNHEY and CDR2 SVGAGI. For the CDR3, the DNA is TGTGCCAGCAGACGGGTAGCGGGGGGTGAGCAGTTCTTC. Its protein is CASRRVAGGEQFF.

The rearrangement links TRBV5-1 to TRBJ1-1; D remains ambiguous. V lost 7 bases, J lost 0 bases, and 10 bases lay in between. This CDR3 is 13 amino acids long. From germline, CDR1 is SGHRS and CDR2 YFSETQ. CDR3: CASRDPMNTEAFF. The CDR3 DNA sequence: TGCGCCAGCCGCGATCCGATGAACACTGAAGCTTTCTTT.

This chain connects TRBV6-6 to TRBJ2-7; 9 bases match TRBD1. This CDR3 comprises 16 residues. Germline V gene data show CDR1 as MNHNY and CDR2 as SVGAGI (reference sequence). J lost 3 bases, V lost 3 bases, and 9 bases had no gene match. The CDR3 region is CASSYSPGQGNYEQYF. The CDR3 coding sequence is TGTGCCAGCAGTTATTCTCCGGGACAGGGAAACTACGAGCAGTACTTC.

This sequence joins TRBV19 and TRBJ1-5; D is possibly TRBD1 (6 bases). V lost 7 bases, J lost 0 bases, and 13 bases lay in between. Germline lookup yields CDR1 LNHDA and CDR2 SQIVND (reference sequence). The CDR3 loop spans 15 amino acids. CDR3 DNA sequence: TGTGCCAGTACACGGACAGTTTATAGCAATCAGCCCCAGCATTTT. It is translated as CASTRTVYSNQPQHF.

The chain uses TRBV4-2 and TRBJ1-4; possible D gene TRBD1, 5 bases. CDR1 LGHNA and CDR2 YNFKEQ come from the germline V gene. V lost 3 bases and J 7 bases, leaving 18 bases between the germline ends. The length of the CDR3 is 16 residues. As DNA, the CDR3 is TGTGCCAGCAGCCAGGGGGGGTTGCGGGGAGGTGAAAAACTGTTTTTT. This sequence encodes CASSQGGLRGGEKLFF.

The rearrangement uses TRBV6-5 and TRBJ1-2, with unresolved D. Trimming cost V 4 bases and J 2 bases, with 2 bases left between them. Germline V gene data show CDR1 as MNHEY and CDR2 as SVGAGI. CDR3 size: 11 residues. CDR3 region: CASSSNYGYTF. The CDR3 nucleotides are TGTGCCAGCAGTTCGAACTATGGCTACACCTTC.

With regard to this clone: Other nucleotide sequences from this sample produce the same CDR3. J is TRBJ2-5 and V is TRBV2; D gene unclear. The V gene lost 4 bases and the J gene lost 4 bases, with 4 bases spanning the gap. This CDR3 is built from 11 residues. The germline V gene encodes CDR1 SNHLY and CDR2 FYNNEI. The CDR3 region has the DNA TGTGCCAGCAGTGCTCGAGAGACCCAGTACTTC. Translated: CASSARETQYF.

The chain employs TRBV6-5 and TRBJ2-7, with 9 nucleotides matching TRBD1. This CDR3 region has 15 residues. Trimming took 0 bases from V and 2 from J; bases not matched to a gene: 2. CDR1 and CDR2 (germline): MNHEY, SVGAGI. The CDR3 reads CASSYSWDRAYEQYF. CDR3 bases: TGTGCCAGCAGTTACTCGTGGGACAGGGCCTACGAGCAGTACTTC.

The V call is TRBV18, the J call TRBJ1-2; D perhaps matches TRBD1 (6 bases). Germline CDR1 is KGHSH and CDR2 is LQKENI. This CDR3 region has 16 residues. V lost 10 bases to trimming and J lost 2 bases, with 23 bases between them. CDR3 region: CATLDRFNNPNYGYTF. The CDR3 nucleotides are TGTGCCACCCTGGACAGATTCAATAACCCGAACTATGGCTACACCTTC.